The sequence of this TCR beta chain was determined in a study of cytomegalovirus exposure and HLA in healthy donors (TCRdb year 2017). Regarding the complete study: According to an earlier analysis of several hundred of the donors, 150 million to 200 million T cells yielded 95 million to 140 million unique TCR beta sequences and roughly 280 Gb of sequence data. On average, about 200,000 unique TCR beta nucleotide sequences were sequenced per donor among more than 350 genotyped donors of the cohort, with roughly 19% of those sequences being non-productive. The aim of the study was to test whether cataloging public T cell receptors could identify signatures of past pathogen exposure. Rather than drawing on any new phenotypic data, the later analysis identified candidate immune exposures from TCR beta sequences and the way those sequences occurred across donors. Typing coverage varied by locus: about 620-630 donors for A, B, C, DRB1 and DQB1; more than 500 for DQA1; around 570 for DPA1; 400 to 480 for DPB1. Roughly 5 DR-DQ haplotypes were handled as single units for association and clustering, since linkage in the cohort was strong. To study patterns of TCR occurrence, a later analysis re-analyzed previously published TCR beta repertoires from 500 to 850 donors and added high-resolution HLA genotyping. Of the roughly 420 genotyped donors, 65% to 90% were placed in the genetic ancestry cluster associated with self-reported Caucasian donors. HLA typing included class I and class II loci at four-digit resolution. Approximately 300 gigabases of sequencing data and around 90 million unique TCR sequences made up an early release that covered 640 HLA-typed donors. Donor age, sex, ethnicity and CMV serostatus were collected together with the repertoire data. In addition to the first cohort of 666 subjects, a separate validation cohort of about 120 different subjects was used. All discovery cohort repertoires had been generated on a single sequencing platform. A later genetic analysis used genome-wide SNP genotypes for about three fifths of the 666 donors, treating that subset as a discovery cohort. The study used immunosequencing to profile the T cell repertoires of some 600 subjects and linked those repertoires to cytomegalovirus serostatus. An earlier analysis of around 580 of the donors used high-throughput TCR beta sequencing to judge whether each TCR beta V gene segment behaved as functional or pseudogenic. The study combined high-throughput TCR immunosequencing, statistical association of individual TCRs with disease status, and machine learning to predict cytomegalovirus infection status.

As concerns this clone: Its binding antigen is unknown. Base-call qualities are not available, and no considerably larger clone is one nucleotide away.

The cohort comprised approximately 700 healthy bone marrow donors. At the time of sampling, all cohort members were nominally healthy, though unrecorded immune exposures were likely present. The donor tested CMV seropositive, placing the donor among the 290 or so seropositive members of the cohort. A peripheral blood sample was collected from each donor, and TCR beta sequencing was performed on peripheral blood mononuclear cells. The Qiagen DNeasy Blood Extraction Kit was used to extract genomic DNA from the blood cell samples. From a lookup of the germline V gene, CDR1 and CDR2 are KGHSH and LQKENI. From the cysteine up to the phenylalanine, the CDR3 has a length of 14 residues. The kept DNA is CDR3 alone, 42 bases in frame from the first base. The trim is 3 bases for V and 6 bases for J, with a gap of 11 bases between the germline ends. Results and caveats for the whole study, not just this receptor: Because HLA typing was missing for some donors at each locus, association tests included only the typed subset. A cluster of highly shared sequence variants was judged likely to be a technical artifact of the sequencing pipeline. When HLA alleles, especially DR and DQ, strongly co-occurred, attributing TCR associations to individual alleles was difficult. The authors suggested that the approach could potentially be generalized to other disease states and immunological phenotypes. At a false discovery rate of 0.05, a later analysis linked approximately 18,000 TCR beta sequences to specific HLA alleles. Most TCR sequences were seen in very few donors, while some public TCRs were found in many individuals. A total of fewer than 200 TCR beta chains were listed by the study as associated with cytomegalovirus. The classifier was reported to diagnose cytomegalovirus status with high specificity and sensitivity in both the original and validation cohorts. Compared with the roughly 670-donor mean, donors in an Asian-associated ancestry cluster had fewer N-insertions in productive TCRs, according to a later genetic analysis. Because counts were too low, about 18 rarely observed V segments, including chromosome 9 orphons, were left out of the earlier analysis of a few hundred of the donors. A later genetic analysis associated a missense DCLRE1C variant with V-gene and J-gene trimming of TCR beta chains, and an independent cohort replicated the association. In a later analysis, HLA-associated TCR beta chains showed more clonal expansion and lower generation probabilities than non-associated chains that were equally common. Linkage disequilibrium might explain the correlated functional status among segregating V segments, but an unknown experimental factor could not be ruled out. The 87-base-pair reads could not distinguish some IMGT-functional V segments, including TRBV6-2 and TRBV6-3, so those segments were excluded. A further reported finding was that TCR beta sequences accurately predicted the HLA-A and HLA-B alleles for most subjects in the first cohort. In an earlier analysis of some 500 of the donors, most TCR beta V segments appeared in productive rearrangements about 87% or about 30% of the time, broadly matching IMGT annotations. A later analysis found that TCR association rates varied across HLA loci, with DRB1 alleles showing the most associated TCRs and HLA-C alleles the fewest. CMV serostatus was the only immune exposure information available for the cohort. Roughly uniform sequencing depth across donors was assumed in presence/absence analyses, although this assumption may not hold. A few of the identified cytomegalovirus-associated TCR beta chains were confirmed in vitro to be specific for cytomegalovirus antigens. In a later analysis, most CMV-associated TCR beta chains were found to appear HLA-restricted, with HLA associations seemingly driven largely by CMV exposure. In a later analysis, several top co-occurrence clusters were reported to appear linked to parvovirus B19, influenza, CMV and Epstein-Barr virus. The cohort was sequenced for TCR beta chains only, and without alpha or paired-chain data the features that could be detected were limited.

Receptor amplification or capture employed the immunoSEQ multiplex PCR assay. For the multiplex PCR, a mixture combining 60 forward primers for TCR Vbeta segments and 13 reverse primers for TCR Jbeta segments was used. The CDR3 region of rearranged TCR beta genes was amplified from genomic DNA with a multiplex PCR assay. The Illumina HiSeq System was used to sequence the amplified TCR beta libraries as 87-base-pair reads. Per the source publication's procedure: A later analysis tallied approximately 87 million unique TCR beta chains across the 666 repertoires, and approximately 9.9 million of those chains were shared by two or more donors. Raw reads were error-corrected and collapsed into unique sequences with a nearest-neighbor algorithm that merged closely related sequences to remove PCR and sequencing errors. CDR3 sequences were aligned to IMGT reference sequences to assign V, D and J gene segments. For a sequence to be retained, a match of at least six nucleotides to both a V gene segment and a J gene segment was required. A rearrangement was called productive if the CDR3 had no stop codons and remained in frame with V and J, and every other rearrangement was called non-productive. Following IMGT convention, CDR3 was defined as the stretch from the second conserved V-encoded cysteine up to the conserved J-encoded phenylalanine. The earlier analysis of about 570 of the donors excluded any sequence lacking an unambiguous match to a single V gene segment. In an earlier analysis of several hundred of the donors, V segments were called functional above 56.7% productive rearrangements and were called segregating when the between-donor standard deviation exceeded 5%. A statistical classification framework was developed to diagnose cytomegalovirus status using the catalog of TCR beta chain sequences. A later analysis assigned V and J genes by comparing TCR nucleotide sequences with IMGT/GENE-DB human TR gene sequences. A later analysis assigned CDR3 sequences and most-parsimonious VDJ recombination scenarios with the TCRdist pipeline. In a later analysis, each TCR beta chain was defined by its CDR3 amino acid sequence together with its V-gene family, and reads lacking a unique V-gene family were excluded. A later analysis removed 500 to 650 highly shared, low-generation-probability nucleotide sequences to deal with suspected cross-contamination and a sequencing artifact. In a later analysis, a clonal expansion index was calculated for each public chain from normalized within-repertoire ranks of inferred template counts. A later analysis computed generation probabilities with a VDJ recombination model fitted to out-of-frame rearrangements, and checked the results against IGoR. In a later analysis, hypergeometric tests were used to score TCR-TCR, TCR-HLA and TCR-CMV co-occurrence, with a repertoire-size bias correction applied to TCR pairs. To estimate false discovery rates, a later analysis permuted the HLA or CMV assignments 20 times. In a later analysis, co-occurring TCRs were grouped with DBSCAN, and TCRdist sequence similarity was added when clustering was performed within HLA-allele-positive subsets. For co-occurrence clustering, repertoires with fewer than 30,000 or more than 120,000 public chains were excluded, along with a handful of repertoires with anomalous nucleotide sharing. TCRdb holds this immuneACCESS table with in-frame rearrangements only. Some clones are missing; in checked studies, unresolved V genes explain under half, and the rest has no known cause. V and J calls plus clone size are reproduced from that table; the DNA served to infer D and trimming. Here the sample has fewer than 200,000 clones; roughly 84% occur a single time. About 2.4% of the sample is in the top ten clones.

Sequenced: PBMCs. The rearrangement joined TRBV18 to TRBJ2-2, with a weak D call of TRBD2 (5 bases match). The receptor comes from a man aged 30-40 years in good health and CMV-seropositive. The CDR3 sequence is CASSPTGFSGELFF. The base sequence is TGTGCCAGCTCACCGACGGGGTTCTCCGGGGAGCTGTTTTTT.